This T cell receptor beta chain is from a study of T cells after yellow fever vaccination. The study's findings and limits: Boosting was followed by the reappearance of most primary-vaccination clones (approximately 95% CD4, around 90% CD8). Contaminating bulk clonotypes could be abundant in FACS-sorted repertoires.

5'RACE template switching added a universal primer site and UMIs to TCR cDNA. TCRdb called the 5' RACE reads again in MiXCR, with one record for every CDR3 protein. In the table there are under 95,000 distinct CDR3 sequences, 7.3% of which are singletons. Notes on this clonotype: Its antigen is not identified.

The sequence came from a man younger than 30 who received the YFV17D yellow fever vaccine. Sample: CD8+ T cells sorted from PBMCs, taken less than 11 days after the first yellow fever vaccination.

The CDR3: CASSFAGVGETQYF. The DNA of the CDR3 is TGTGCCAGCAGCTTTGCGGGGGTTGGGGAGACCCAGTACTTC. This chain joins TRBV13 and TRBJ2-5, with TRBD2 identical over 7 bases. The CDR3 extends over 14 amino acids. V lost 3 bases and J lost 5; bases outside the gene matches: 6. The germline V gene has CDR1 PRHDT and CDR2 FYEKMQ (reference sequence).